Shown below are 8 T cell receptor beta chains from a single sample sequenced in a study of neoadjuvant nivolumab and ipilimumab in lung cancer. TCRdb keeps only in-frame clones here, not all; method: immunoSEQ multiplex PCR. Of about 38,000 clones in the sample, roughly 87% are singletons; the top ten hold approximately 3.3%. The sample was peripheral blood, taken before neoadjuvant nivolumab, alone or with ipilimumab. The receptors were gathered from an adult with non-small cell lung cancer.

This clone appeared once. The chain links TRBV11-2 to TRBJ1-1; D gene unclear. V shed 0 bases and J shed 6 bases, with 5 bases lying between them. Germline CDR1 is SGHAT and CDR2 is FQNNGV. The CDR3 covers 12 residues. The CDR3 reads CASSLETAEAFF. CDR3 DNA: TGTGCCAGCAGCTTAGAAACGGCTGAAGCTTTCTTT.

V gene TRBV9 combines with J gene TRBJ2-1; 9 nucleotides align to TRBD2. This CDR3 comprises 14 residues. Germline CDR1 reads SGDLS; CDR2 reads YYNGEE. Trimming cost V 4 bases and J 12 bases; bases outside gene matches: 11. The CDR3 loop reads CASSPDGTSHGQFF. The CDR3 nucleotides are TGTGCCAGCAGCCCCGATGGGACTAGCCATGGGCAGTTCTTC.

The chain joins TRBV7-2 to TRBJ2-7; 10 nucleotides align to TRBD2. V lost 4 bases and J lost 5; bases outside the gene matches: 5. The CDR3 consists of 14 residues. Germline V lookup: CDR1 SGHTA, CDR2 FQGNSA. CDR3: CASSSGLAVDEQYF. For the CDR3, the DNA is TGTGCCAGCAGCTCTGGACTAGCGGTCGACGAGCAGTACTTC.

This chain joins TRBV7-2 and TRBJ1-2; D uncertain. Between the trimmed V and J ends, which lost 1 base and 1 base, there was a span of 10 bases. Germline V CDR1 and CDR2: SGHTA, FQGNSA. This CDR3 spans 15 amino acids. CDR3 amino acids: CASSLVAGLNYGYTF. In nucleotides, the CDR3 is TGTGCCAGCAGCTTAGTCGCCGGTCTTAACTATGGCTACACCTTC.

The table lists this clone with a count of one. V usage is TRBV5-1 and J usage is TRBJ2-1; D is possibly TRBD1 (5 bases). This CDR3 region has 16 residues. Germline CDR1 reads SGHRS; CDR2 reads YFSETQ. V lost 0 bases and J 0 bases, leaving 10 bases between the germline ends. The DNA for the CDR3 is TGCGCCAGCAGCTTGGACAGACAGAGCTCCTACAATGAGCAGTTCTTC. Translating it yields CASSLDRQSSYNEQFF.

This CDR3 is CSVAGTRTGGRYEQYF. The CDR3 region has the DNA TGCAGCGTCGCTGGAACGCGGACAGGGGGTCGGTACGAGCAGTACTTC. The rearrangement uses TRBV29-1 and TRBJ2-7; 10 nucleotides agree with TRBD1. The CDR3 extends over 16 amino acids. CDR1 is SQVTM, CDR2 ANQGSEA, per germline. V lost 6 bases, J lost 4 bases, and 15 bases stayed unmatched.

The rearrangement uses TRBV10-2 and TRBJ2-2; no definite D call. CDR1 is WSHSY, CDR2 SAAADI, per germline. CDR3 length: 13 amino acids. Between the trimmed V and J ends, which lost 4 bases and 6 bases, there was a span of 9 bases. CDR3 coding DNA: TGCGCCAGCAGTGTGGGCTGGTCCGGGGAGCTGTTTTTT. This gives the protein CASSVGWSGELFF.

The V call is TRBV9, the J call TRBJ2-3; possible D gene TRBD1, 5 bases. Per germline, CDR1 SGDLS and CDR2 YYNGEE. This CDR3 is 13 amino acids long. V was cut by 4 bases and J by 3 bases, with 9 bases left in between. In DNA, the CDR3 is TGTGCCAGCAGCATTCAGGGTACAGATACGCAGTATTTT. Its translation: CASSIQGTDTQYF.